These T cell receptor beta chains were read from a single sample in a study of shared clonotypes between healthy human individuals. Sequencing used immunoSEQ multiplex PCR; TCRdb keeps in-frame clones, though not all of them. The sample records 2.3 million or so clones, 85% to 95% being singletons. Specimen: naive CD4+ T cells from PBMCs. Every receptor here comes from a man aged 18 to 29 in good health. Some clones in this sample may be carry-over from other donors' samples. Both conserved end residues are part of each CDR3. The D gene is left open where the match is weak. Not every row has a clone size; where given, it reads once, few, many or a size class.

TRBV10-3	TRBJ2-1	.	TRBD2	TGTGCCATCAGTACGCGGGAGTTCAATGAGCAGTTCTTC	CAISTREFNEQFF
TRBV18	TRBJ2-7	.	.	TGTGCCAGCTCACCGAACTACAGCGGTAGCTCCTACGAGCAGTACTTC	CASSPNYSGSSYEQYF
TRBV15	TRBJ1-2	.	TRBD1	TGTGCCACCAGCAGACCAGACAGGGGATATGGCTACACCTTC	CATSRPDRGYGYTF
TRBV5-1	TRBJ2-7	.	TRBD1	TGCGCCAGCGCCAGAGACAGGGAACTGTCCTACGAGCAGTACTTC	CASARDRELSYEQYF
TRBV28	TRBJ1-2	.	.	TGTGCCAGCAGTCAACAACTACGCTACACCTTC	CASSQQLRYTF
TRBV28	TRBJ1-5	.	.	TGTGCCAGCAGTTTTGGTAATCAGCCCCAGCATTTT	CASSFGNQPQHF
TRBV5-1	TRBJ1-3	.	.	TGCGCCAGCAGCTTGGCATCCCCGAGCTCTGGAAACACCATATATTTT	CASSLASPSSGNTIYF
TRBV6-6	TRBJ2-2	.	.	TGTGCCAGCAGTTTGCAGGGAGGAGGGGCCGGGGAGCTGTTTTTT	CASSLQGGGAGELFF
TRBV11-2	TRBJ1-2	.	.	TGTGCCAGCAGCTTAGGGGAGGGGGGAGCAGGCTATGGCTACACCTTC	CASSLGEGGAGYGYTF
TRBV2	TRBJ2-5	.	.	TGTGCCAGCCGGATGGACTATCGGGAGACCCAGTACTTC	CASRMDYRETQYF
TRBV4-1	TRBJ1-5	.	TRBD1	TGCGCCAGCAGCCCTTTGGGACAGGGGAATCAGCCCCAGCATTTT	CASSPLGQGNQPQHF
TRBV7-3	TRBJ2-5	.	.	TGTGCCAGCAGTATGGGTGGACAGGGAGGGGAGACCCAGTACTTC	CASSMGGQGGETQYF
TRBV27	TRBJ1-5	.	.	TGTGCCAGCAGGTATACCGGTACAGGGCTTCAGCCCCAGCATTTT	CASRYTGTGLQPQHF
TRBV28	TRBJ2-3	.	.	TGTGCCAGCAGTTTAGGGCAGACAGATACGCAGTATTTT	CASSLGQTDTQYF
TRBV2	TRBJ1-2	.	.	TGTGCCAGCAGTGAAGGAGAGGGTTCCTCTTACACCTTC	CASSEGEGSSYTF
TRBV6-5	TRBJ2-1	.	TRBD2	TGTGCCAGCAGTTACTCGACCCCGGGAGGGAACAATGAGCAGTTCTTC	CASSYSTPGGNNEQFF
TRBV2	TRBJ1-2	.	.	TGTGCCAGCAAGGCTAACTATGGCTACACCTTC	CASKANYGYTF
TRBV5-1	TRBJ1-1	.	.	TGCGCCAGCAGCTGGGGTGGGGACACTGAAGCTTTCTTT	CASSWGGDTEAFF
TRBV28	TRBJ2-5	.	TRBD2	TGTGCCAGCAGTTTACCCTATTTGACTAGCTGGGGTAAAGAGACCCAGTACTTC	CASSLPYLTSWGKETQYF
TRBV28	TRBJ2-1	.	.	TGTGCCACGGGGCAGTCGTACAATGAGCAGTTCTTC	CATGQSYNEQFF
TRBV10-3	TRBJ2-2	.	TRBD2	TGTGCCATCAGAATAGCGGGAGTGGGCGGGGAGCTGTTTTTT	CAIRIAGVGGELFF
TRBV19	TRBJ1-5	.	TRBD1	TGTGCCAGTAGTGTACTCCGGGACAGGGCTAGCAATCAGCCCCAGCATTTT	CASSVLRDRASNQPQHF
TRBV19	TRBJ1-3	.	TRBD1	TGTGCCAGTGCCCTTGGGCAGGGGGCAGGAAACACCATATATTTT	CASALGQGAGNTIYF
TRBV18	TRBJ1-1	once	TRBD1	TGTGCCAGCTCACCACCCGGGACAGGGAACACTGAAGCTTTCTTT	CASSPPGTGNTEAFF
TRBV27	TRBJ1-1	.	.	TGTGCCAGCAGTTTATTTAGGGGAAACACTGAAGCTTTCTTT	CASSLFRGNTEAFF
TRBV5-6	TRBJ1-4	.	TRBD1	TGTGCCAGCAGCTTGGCCCGACAGGGTAATGAAAAACTGTTTTTT	CASSLARQGNEKLFF
TRBV5-1	TRBJ1-5	.	.	TGCGCCAGCAGCTTCGGGCAGGGTGGTCAGCCCCAGCATTTT	CASSFGQGGQPQHF
TRBV5-4	TRBJ2-3	.	.	TGTGCCAGCAGCTCACAGGGTAGACAACATCCGGACGCAGATACGCAGTATTTT	CASSSQGRQHPDADTQYF
TRBV19	TRBJ2-3	.	.	TGTGCCAGTAGTATAGCAGAGTCTAGCACAGATACGCAGTATTTT	CASSIAESSTDTQYF